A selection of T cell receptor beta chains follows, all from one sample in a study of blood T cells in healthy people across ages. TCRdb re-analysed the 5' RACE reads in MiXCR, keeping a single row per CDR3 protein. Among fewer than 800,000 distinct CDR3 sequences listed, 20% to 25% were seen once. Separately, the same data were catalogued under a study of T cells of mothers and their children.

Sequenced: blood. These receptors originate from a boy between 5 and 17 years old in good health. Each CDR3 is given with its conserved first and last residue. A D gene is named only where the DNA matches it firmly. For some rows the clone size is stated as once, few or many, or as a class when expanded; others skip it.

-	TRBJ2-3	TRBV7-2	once	CASSRWDRDTDTQYF	TGTGCCAGCAGCCGGTGGGATCGCGACACAGATACGCAGTATTTT
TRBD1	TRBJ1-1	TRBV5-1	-	CASSRWTGSTEAFF	TGCGCCAGCAGCCGATGGACAGGGAGCACTGAAGCTTTCTTT
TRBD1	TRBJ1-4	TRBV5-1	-	CASSRTGHNEKLFF	TGCGCCAGCAGCCGGACAGGGCATAATGAAAAACTGTTTTTT
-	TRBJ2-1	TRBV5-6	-	CASSYPGGSKNNEQFF	TGTGCCAGCAGCTACCCCGGCGGATCTAAAAACAATGAGCAGTTCTTC
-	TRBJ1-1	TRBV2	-	CASRNQGRGTEAFF	TGTGCCAGCCGCAACCAGGGGAGAGGCACTGAAGCTTTCTTT
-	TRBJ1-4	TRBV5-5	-	CASRGNVRGSDEKLFF	TGTGCCAGCAGGGGGAACGTCAGGGGATCGGACGAAAAACTGTTTTTT
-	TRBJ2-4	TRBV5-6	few	CATSTGKNIQYF	TGTGCCACCTCGACAGGAAAAAACATTCAGTACTTC
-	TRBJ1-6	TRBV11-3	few	CASSKDRFSYNSPLHF	TGTGCCAGCAGCAAAGACAGGTTCTCCTATAATTCACCCCTCCACTTT
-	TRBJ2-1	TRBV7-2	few	CASSLSPLDYNEQFF	TGTGCCAGCAGCTTAAGCCCCCTGGACTACAATGAGCAGTTCTTC
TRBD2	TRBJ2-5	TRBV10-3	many	CAMTGTSGQETQYF	TGTGCCATGACCGGGACTAGCGGCCAAGAGACCCAGTACTTC
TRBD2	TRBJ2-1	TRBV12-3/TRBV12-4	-	CASSFGGESFF	TGTGCCAGCAGTTTTGGGGGGGAGTCGTTCTTC
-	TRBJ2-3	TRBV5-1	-	CASSSFALGTDTQYF	TGCGCCAGCAGCTCGTTCGCGTTGGGCACAGATACGCAGTATTTT
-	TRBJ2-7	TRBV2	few	CASSDLTSDYEQYF	TGTGCCAGCAGTGATTTAACGTCAGACTACGAGCAGTACTTC
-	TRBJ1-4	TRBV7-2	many	CASSFLAATNEKLFF	TGTGCCAGCAGCTTCCTGGCTGCAACTAATGAAAAACTGTTTTTT
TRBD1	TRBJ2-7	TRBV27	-	CAGSSHRDRVSYEQYF	TGTGCCGGCAGTTCACACCGGGACAGGGTGTCCTACGAGCAGTACTTC
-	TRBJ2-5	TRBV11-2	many	CASSLAGLVRGTQYF	TGTGCCAGCAGCTTAGCAGGTCTAGTGCGTGGGACCCAGTACTTC
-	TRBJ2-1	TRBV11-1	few	CASSLGGGGQRNYNEQFF	TGTGCCAGCAGCTTAGGGGGCGGGGGACAGAGGAACTACAATGAGCAGTTCTTC
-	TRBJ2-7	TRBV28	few	CASSFRLTTYEQYF	TGTGCCAGCAGTTTCCGACTGACTACCTACGAGCAGTACTTC
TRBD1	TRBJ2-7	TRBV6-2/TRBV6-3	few	CASRRTGEGHEQYF	TGTGCCAGCAGGCGCACAGGGGAAGGGCACGAGCAGTACTTC
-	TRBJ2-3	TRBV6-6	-	CAGSYLETDTQYF	TGTGCCGGCAGTTATTTGGAGACAGATACGCAGTATTTT
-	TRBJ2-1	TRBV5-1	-	CASSLVSPSKSYNEQFF	TGCGCCAGCAGCTTGGTGAGCCCGAGCAAGTCCTACAATGAGCAGTTCTTC
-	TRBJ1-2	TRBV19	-	CASRKEDRFNYGYTF	TGTGCCAGTAGAAAGGAGGACAGATTTAACTATGGCTACACCTTC
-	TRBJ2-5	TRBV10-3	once	CAISESVRVETQYF	TGTGCCATCAGTGAGTCGGTGAGGGTTGAGACCCAGTACTTC
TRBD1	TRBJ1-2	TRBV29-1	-	CSVEAVTGGGDGYTF	TGCAGCGTTGAAGCCGTGACAGGGGGCGGGGATGGCTACACCTTC
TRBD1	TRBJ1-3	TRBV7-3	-	CASSPTGAFGNTIYF	TGTGCCAGCAGCCCGACAGGGGCCTTTGGAAACACCATATATTTT
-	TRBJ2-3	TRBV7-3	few	CASSLFGGGDTQYF	TGTGCCAGCAGCTTATTTGGGGGTGGCGATACGCAGTATTTT
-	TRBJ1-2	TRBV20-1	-	CSAWMPNYGYTF	TGCAGTGCTTGGATGCCTAACTATGGCTACACCTTC
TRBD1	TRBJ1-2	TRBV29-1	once	CSVVTLLGQDDGYGYTF	TGCAGCGTTGTCACCCTCCTAGGACAGGACGACGGCTATGGCTACACCTTC
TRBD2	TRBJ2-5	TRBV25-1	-	CASSEGLAGGKEETQYF	TGTGCCAGCAGTGAAGGACTAGCGGGAGGGAAGGAAGAGACCCAGTACTTC
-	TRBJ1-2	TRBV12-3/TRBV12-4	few	CASSLEDGYTF	TGTGCCAGCAGTTTAGAAGATGGCTACACCTTC
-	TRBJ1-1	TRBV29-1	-	CSVVISGNLYTEAFF	TGCAGCGTTGTGATCTCAGGGAACCTTTACACTGAAGCTTTCTTT
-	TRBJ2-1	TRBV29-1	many	CSVDNEQFF	TGCAGCGTTGACAATGAGCAGTTCTTC
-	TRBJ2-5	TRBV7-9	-	CASSLDYSRSGETQYF	TGTGCCAGCAGCTTAGATTACAGCCGATCGGGGGAGACCCAGTACTTC
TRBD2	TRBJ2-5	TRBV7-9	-	CASSPRRGLARQETQYF	TGTGCCAGCAGCCCCCGCCGGGGACTAGCCAGGCAAGAGACCCAGTACTTC
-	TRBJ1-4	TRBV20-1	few	CSARVTRGPGEKLFF	TGCAGTGCTAGAGTGACCAGGGGTCCCGGTGAAAAACTGTTTTTT